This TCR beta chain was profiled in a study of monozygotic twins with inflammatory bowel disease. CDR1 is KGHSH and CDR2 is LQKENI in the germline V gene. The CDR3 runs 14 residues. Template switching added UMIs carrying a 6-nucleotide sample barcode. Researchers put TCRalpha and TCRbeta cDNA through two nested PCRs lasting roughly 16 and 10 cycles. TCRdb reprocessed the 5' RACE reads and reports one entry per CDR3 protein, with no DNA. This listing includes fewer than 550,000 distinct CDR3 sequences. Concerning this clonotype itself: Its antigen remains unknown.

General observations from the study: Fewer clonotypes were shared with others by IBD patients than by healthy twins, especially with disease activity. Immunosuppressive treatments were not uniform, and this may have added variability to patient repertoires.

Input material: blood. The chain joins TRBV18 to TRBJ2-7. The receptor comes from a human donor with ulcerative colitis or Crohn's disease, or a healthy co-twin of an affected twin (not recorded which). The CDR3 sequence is CASSPRGPPYEQYF.